These 29 T cell receptor beta chains were all obtained from the same sample, sequenced in a study of cytomegalovirus exposure and HLA in healthy donors. The PCR had 60 Vbeta and 13 Jbeta primers. TCRdb's table, derived via immunoSEQ multiplex PCR, lists solely in-frame clones and lacks some. The sample has 150,000 to 200,000 clones, more than 80% seen once; the top ten hold under 0.75%. Source material: PBMCs. These receptors were obtained from a boy between 5 and 17 years old in good health and CMV-seronegative.

The genes are TRBV5-1 and TRBJ1-2; 9 bases line up with TRBD1. V lost 5 bases and J lost 4; bases outside the gene matches: 3. CDR1 is SGHRS, CDR2 YFSETQ, per germline. The CDR3 covers 13 residues. CDR3 amino acids: CASRTTGGYGYTF. The CDR3 region has the DNA TGCGCCAGCAGGACGACAGGGGGCTATGGCTACACCTTC.

The chain joins TRBV9 to TRBJ1-1; D is possibly TRBD1 (6 bases). Per germline, CDR1 SGDLS and CDR2 YYNGEE. Trimming left V 0 bases short and J 12 bases short, with 18 bases between. The length of the CDR3 is 14 residues. The CDR3 bases are TGTGCCAGCAGCGTAGGCTCGGACAGCGTGATGTCTTTCTTT. It translates to CASSVGSDSVMSFF.

The gene calls are TRBV27 and TRBJ1-2, with 7 bases identical to TRBD1. The junction had 8 bases not matched to a gene; V was cut back by 5 bases and J by 8 bases. Germline V gives CDR1 MNHEY, CDR2 SMNVEV (reference sequence). CDR3 length equals 13 residues. The CDR3 protein is CASSPRQGLGYTF. CDR3 coding DNA: TGTGCCAGCAGTCCCAGACAGGGTTTGGGCTACACCTTC.

DNA of the CDR3: TGTGCCAGCTGGGACAGGGATCGGGCTTTCTTT. Protein product: CASWDRDRAFF. V and J are TRBV7-8 and TRBJ1-1, with 9 positions matching TRBD1. V lost 8 bases to trimming and J lost 11 bases; unmatched junction nucleotides: 6. Germline CDR1 and CDR2: SGHVS and FQNEAQ. This CDR3 contains 11 residues.

This sequence joins TRBV5-4 and TRBJ2-3; a possible D gene is TRBD1 (6 bases). The germline gives CDR1 SGHNT, CDR2 YYREEE (reference sequence). V shed 3 bases and J shed 2 bases, with 16 bases lying between them. The CDR3 runs 16 residues. The CDR3 coding sequence is TGTGCCAGCAGCTATTACAGGGTTGGGGACACAGATACGCAGTATTTT. Translating it yields CASSYYRVGDTDTQYF.

The chain carries TRBV4-1 and TRBJ1-5, with D possibly matching TRBD1 (5 bases). The CDR3 runs to 16 residues. CDR1 and CDR2 (germline): MGHRA, YSYEKL. The V end lost 0 bases, the J end lost 4 bases, and 13 bases lay between the germline ends. The CDR3 reads CASSQDRNTGNQPQHF. The CDR3 DNA reads as TGCGCCAGCAGCCAAGACCGGAACACAGGAAATCAGCCCCAGCATTTT.

The V call is TRBV7-9, the J call TRBJ2-3; D is ambiguous. From germline, CDR1 is SEHNR and CDR2 FQNEAQ (reference sequence). This CDR3 has 14 amino acids. Trimming cost V 1 base and J 2 bases, with 7 bases left between them. The chain's CDR3 is CASSLVGDTDTQYF. CDR3 sequence (DNA): TGTGCCAGCAGCTTAGTTGGAGACACAGATACGCAGTATTTT.

The CDR3 protein is CASSLLTGTDTQYF. CDR3 DNA: TGTGCCAGCAGCCTCCTAACAGGGACAGATACGCAGTATTTT. This sequence joins TRBV14 and TRBJ2-3; D is possibly TRBD1 (6 bases). Germline assignment: CDR1 SGHDN and CDR2 FVKESK. The CDR3 sequence is 14 residues long. Trimming shortened V by 4 bases and J by 3 bases, and 11 bases separated the two germline ends.

The genes are TRBV19 and TRBJ2-7; no clear D. V lost 1 base, J lost 1 base, and 5 bases lay in between. Germline loops: CDR1 LNHDA, CDR2 SQIVND (reference sequence). The CDR3 loop spans 13 amino acids. Written as DNA, the CDR3 is TGTGCCAGTAGTATAGTCTCGTCCTACGAGCAGTACTTC. It translates to CASSIVSSYEQYF.

The CDR3 nucleotides read TGTGCCAGCAGTGAGTTCGGGACAGTTCTCTACAATGAGCAGTTCTTC. It encodes CASSEFGTVLYNEQFF. J is TRBJ2-1 and V is TRBV6-1; 7 bases match TRBD1. Germline loops: CDR1 MNHNS, CDR2 SASEGT. J gave up 3 bases and V 3 bases, and 8 bases lay outside the gene matches. This CDR3 region has 16 residues.

The chain couples TRBV30 to TRBJ2-1; TRBD2 aligns across 15 bases. The junction had 9 bases not matched to a gene; V was cut back by 2 bases and J by 4 bases. The germline CDR1 and CDR2 sequences are GTSNPN and SVGIG (reference sequence). The CDR3 length is 18 residues. The CDR3 region has the DNA TGTGCCTGGAGTATCGCCGGACTAGCGGGAGGGGGGTACAATGAGCAGTTCTTC. Translated, it gives CAWSIAGLAGGGYNEQFF.

The chain links TRBV14 to TRBJ2-1; D is perhaps TRBD2 (6 bases). CDR1 and CDR2 (germline): SGHDN, FVKESK. The CDR3 loop spans 18 amino acids. Trimming shortened V by 1 base and J by 4 bases, and 20 bases separated the two germline ends. This chain's CDR3 is CASSQVPARRDLYNEQFF. CDR3 DNA: TGTGCCAGCAGCCAAGTTCCGGCGAGGCGGGATTTGTACAATGAGCAGTTCTTC.

The CDR3, as DNA: TGTGCCAGCAGTTACCGGGACAGGCCCTTGGAGCAGTTCTTC. It translates to CASSYRDRPLEQFF. The genes are TRBV11-3 and TRBJ2-1; 8 nucleotides align to TRBD1. This CDR3 has 14 amino acids. In germline, CDR1 is SGHNT, CDR2 YENEEA. Unmatched junction bases numbered 11, after V lost 6 bases and J lost 10 bases. Complete variable domain (other parts from reference TRBV11-3 and TRBJ2-1): EAGVVQSPRYKIIEKKQPVAFWCNPISGHNTLYWYLQNLGQGPELLIRYENEEAVDDSQLPKDRFSAERLKGVDSTLKIQPAELGDSAVYLCASSYRDRPLEQFFGPGTRLTVL.

V gene TRBV5-4 combines with J gene TRBJ2-7; 13 nucleotides line up with TRBD2. The CDR3 is made up of 18 amino acids. Germline V gene lookup returns CDR1 SGHNT and CDR2 YYREEE (reference sequence). Trimming at V came to 1 base and at J to 5 bases, leaving 12 bases not matched to a gene. CDR3 sequence reads: CASSLTLLAGGISHEQYF. Here the CDR3 DNA reads TGTGCCAGCAGCTTGACGTTACTAGCGGGAGGGATTTCCCACGAGCAGTACTTC.

As DNA, the CDR3 is TGTGCTAGTGGTTTAGGGGTTTCTGGGGCCAACGTCCTGACTTTC. Translating it yields CASGLGVSGANVLTF. The chain carries TRBV12-5 and TRBJ2-6, with D possibly TRBD1 on 5 matching bases. This CDR3 comprises 15 residues. CDR1 is LGHNT, CDR2 FRNRAP, per germline. V lost 3 bases to trimming and J lost 1 base, with 7 bases between them.

This chain uses TRBV10-3 with TRBJ2-6; D perhaps matches TRBD1 (6 bases). Germline V gene lookup returns CDR1 ENHRY and CDR2 SYGVKD. This CDR3 has 19 amino acids. V shed 4 bases and J shed 0 bases, with 19 bases lying between them. The CDR3 DNA sequence: TGTGCCATCAGTGTCTTTTCGGACAGTCAGAGCTCTGGGGCCAACGTCCTGACTTTC. This sequence encodes CAISVFSDSQSSGANVLTF.

V usage is TRBV11-2 and J usage is TRBJ1-1, with 7 nucleotides matching TRBD1. The CDR3 extends over 15 amino acids. Germline CDR1 and CDR2: SGHAT and FQNNGV. The ends lost 3 bases at V and 1 base at J; junction bases unmatched: 5. The CDR3 sequence: CASSFPGTANTEAFF. CDR3 bases: TGTGCCAGCAGCTTCCCCGGGACAGCGAACACTGAAGCTTTCTTT.

The chain employs TRBV14 and TRBJ2-2; D is unresolved. There are 15 residues in the CDR3. V lost 2 bases and J lost 4, with 11 bases in between. Germline CDR1 and CDR2: SGHDN and FVKESK. The CDR3 sequence is CASSQLLGATGELFF. In nucleotides, the CDR3 is TGTGCCAGCAGCCAACTCTTAGGAGCCACCGGGGAGCTGTTTTTT. Filled out from reference TRBV14 and TRBJ2-2, the complete variable domain reads EAGVTQFPSHSVIEKGQTVTLRCDPISGHDNLYWYRRVMGKEIKFLLHFVKESKQDESGMPNNRFLAERTGGTYSTLKVQPAELEDSGVYFCASSQLLGATGELFFGEGSRLTVL.

The chain combines TRBV10-3 with TRBJ2-2; D is perhaps TRBD2 (5 bases). This CDR3 is built from 16 residues. CDR1 and CDR2 (germline): ENHRY, SYGVKD. The V and J ends lost 3 bases and 4 bases respectively, with 15 bases between them. CDR3 coding DNA: TGTGCCATCAGTGACTTGAGAGGTGGGAGCACCGGGGAGCTGTTTTTT. This codes for CAISDLRGGSTGELFF.

As for this clone: At one boundary the junction diverges from the germline segment, which might be a read error. The chain combines TRBV5-1 with TRBJ1-2, with TRBD1 identical over 7 bases. Germline CDR1 reads SGHRS; CDR2 reads YFSETQ. The CDR3 length is 13 residues. The CDR3 protein is CASRLDRNYGYTF. CDR3 DNA: TGCGCCAGCAGGTTGGACAGGAACTATGGCTACACCTTC. The full variable domain, rest sourced from reference TRBV5-1 and TRBJ1-2, is KAGVTQTPRYLIKTRGQQVTLSCSPISGHRSVSWYQQTPGQGLQFLFEYFSETQRNKGNFPGRFSGRQFSNSRSEMNVSTLELGDSALYLCASRLDRNYGYTFGSGTRLTVV.

V and J are TRBV6-1 and TRBJ1-2; D unclear. The CDR3 loop spans 13 amino acids. Germline CDR1 is MNHNS and CDR2 is SASEGT. Trimming took off 5 bases at V and 4 bases at J, with 11 bases between the two ends. The CDR3 DNA reads TGTGCCAGCAGTACTACCACCCTCTATGGCTACACCTTC. Amino acids: CASSTTTLYGYTF.

This chain links TRBV5-1 with TRBJ2-2; maybe TRBD2 (6 bases). CDR1 and CDR2 (germline): SGHRS, YFSETQ. Trimming shortened V by 4 bases and J by 6 bases, and 19 bases separated the two germline ends. The CDR3 runs 16 residues. The CDR3 is CASSPQGDFLAGELFF. The CDR3 DNA is TGCGCCAGCAGCCCTCAAGGGGACTTTTTAGCCGGGGAGCTGTTTTTT.

The J gene is TRBJ1-1, the V gene TRBV6-1, with 7 bases aligning to TRBD1. CDR3 length: 14 amino acids. Germline V gene data show CDR1 as MNHNS and CDR2 as SASEGT. V lost 8 bases and J lost 4; bases outside the gene matches: 10. CDR3 nucleotides: TGTGCCAGCCGTTTCGGGGACAGCCTCACTGAAGCTTTCTTT. Translated, it gives CASRFGDSLTEAFF.

The rearrangement joins TRBV27 to TRBJ2-4; D unresolved. The CDR3 extends over 16 amino acids. Germline V gene lookup returns CDR1 MNHEY and CDR2 SMNVEV (reference sequence). The ends were cut back, 2 bases at V and 1 base at J, with 12 bases in the middle. In nucleotides, the CDR3 is TGTGCCAGCAGTTTAGACCCCCGACATGCCAAAAACATTCAGTACTTC. It is translated as CASSLDPRHAKNIQYF.

This clone was recorded a few times. The chain employs TRBV29-1 and TRBJ1-2; TRBD1 might be the D (6 bases). This CDR3 has 13 residues. V was trimmed by 6 bases and J by 2 bases, leaving 13 bases between them. Germline-derived CDR1 and CDR2 are SQVTM and ANQGSEA. The CDR3 here is CSVESGTNYGYTF. DNA for the CDR3: TGCAGCGTCGAATCCGGGACAAACTATGGCTACACCTTC.

The V call is TRBV18, the J call TRBJ1-4; D gene ambiguous. Trimming shortened V by 3 bases and J by 8 bases, and 16 bases separated the two germline ends. This CDR3 comprises 15 residues. CDR1 is KGHSH and CDR2 is LQKENI in the germline V gene. Here the CDR3 DNA reads TGTGCCAGCTCACCCGCCCGGGATAGGAACGAAAAACTGTTTTTT. Protein product: CASSPARDRNEKLFF.

The genes are TRBV6-1 and TRBJ2-3, with D maybe TRBD2 (6 bases). Trimming left V 8 bases short and J 1 base short, with 10 bases between. This CDR3 spans 13 amino acids. Germline assignment: CDR1 MNHNS and CDR2 SASEGT. CDR3: CASWRGGTDTQYF. In DNA, the CDR3 is TGTGCCAGCTGGCGGGGAGGCACAGATACGCAGTATTTT.

This chain joins TRBV7-3 and TRBJ2-3; 9 bases align to TRBD1. The CDR3 is made up of 15 amino acids. Looked up from germline, CDR1 is SGHTA and CDR2 is FQGTGA. V gave up 5 bases and J gave up 6 bases; unmatched junction bases: 9. The CDR3 nucleotides read TGTGCCAGCAGCCCCGGACAGGGGTGGGAGGATACGCAGTATTTT. Translation gives CASSPGQGWEDTQYF.

V is TRBV30 and J is TRBJ1-1, with 9 bases identical to TRBD1. CDR1 is GTSNPN, CDR2 SVGIG, per germline (reference sequence). The CDR3 is 14 amino acids. J was trimmed by 4 bases and V by 6 bases; bases with no gene match: 9. The CDR3 protein is CACTEGTGTTEAFF. The CDR3 DNA follows: TGTGCCTGCACGGAGGGGACAGGGACCACTGAAGCTTTCTTT.